This paragraph covers one T cell receptor beta chain sequence. The record originates from a study of blood T cell repertoires in COVID-19. Study-wide background: Whether acute or convalescent, the COVID-19 samples came from the United States, Italy and Spain. Sample material is recorded as cDNA or gDNA derived from T cells, B-cell-depleted T cells, or PBMCs.

Trimming pared 5 bases from V and 0 bases from J, leaving 12 bases between. Germline CDR1 reads SGHRS; CDR2 reads YFSETQ. The CDR3 contains 14 residues. Libraries were prepared by immunoSEQ multiplex PCR; TCRdb keeps only in-frame clonotypes and omits some of them. The table records 250,000 to 350,000 clones, around 90% of them present only once. Sequenced input: peripheral blood. The chain couples TRBV5-1 to TRBJ2-7; D uncertain. The receptor was derived from a woman aged 45-65 years who had recovered from COVID-19. The CDR3 region has the DNA TGCGCCAGCAGATCACTCCTTCTCTCCTACGAGCAGTACTTC. As protein: CASRSLLLSYEQYF.